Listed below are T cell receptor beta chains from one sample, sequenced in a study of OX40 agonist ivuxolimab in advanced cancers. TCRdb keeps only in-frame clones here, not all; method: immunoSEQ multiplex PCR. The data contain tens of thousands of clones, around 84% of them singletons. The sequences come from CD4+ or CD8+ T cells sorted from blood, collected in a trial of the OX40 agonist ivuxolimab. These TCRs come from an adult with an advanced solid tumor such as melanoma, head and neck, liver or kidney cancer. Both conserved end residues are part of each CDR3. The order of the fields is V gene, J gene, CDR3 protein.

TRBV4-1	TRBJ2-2	CASSQEGGANTGELFF
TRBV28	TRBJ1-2	CASSSTGGYGYTF
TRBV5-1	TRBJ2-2	CASSPTSGGIGELFF
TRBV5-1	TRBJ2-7	CASSLVVSGRQNEQYF
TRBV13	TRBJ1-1	CASSSYRGNTEAFF
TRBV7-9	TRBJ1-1	CASSSGTVEAFF
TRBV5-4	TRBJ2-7	CASSGGQDSYEQYF
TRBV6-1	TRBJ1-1	CASSERIVARTEAFF
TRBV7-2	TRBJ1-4	CASSFLGTSEKLFF
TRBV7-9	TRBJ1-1	CASSPRDRGLGTEAFF
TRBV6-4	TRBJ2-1	CASSDSPTSTNEQFF
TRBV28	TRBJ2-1	CASSLSSGGPISYNEQFF
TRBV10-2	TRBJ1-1	CACGEPGPGNTEAFF
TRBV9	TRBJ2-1	CASSGAGAGILTYNEQFF
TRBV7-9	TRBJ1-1	CASSFGQGSVTEAFF
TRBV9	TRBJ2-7	CASSVAGTTSYEQYF
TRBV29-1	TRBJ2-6	CSVEGGSSGANVLTF